Below are 5 T cell receptor beta chains sequenced from a single sample in a study of cytomegalovirus exposure and HLA in healthy donors. Use of 60 Vbeta and 13 Jbeta primers characterized the PCR. TCRdb's table, derived via immunoSEQ multiplex PCR, lists solely in-frame clones and lacks some. The table shows under 200,000 clones, with about four fifths occurring only once. The sample taken for sequencing was PBMCs. These receptors were collected from a woman between 50 and 59 years old in good health and CMV-seronegative.

The rearrangement uses TRBV5-1 and TRBJ2-1, with a possible D match to TRBD1 (6 bases). Germline lookup yields CDR1 SGHRS and CDR2 YFSETQ. The CDR3 has 14 amino acids. Trimming pared 1 base from V and 7 bases from J, leaving 12 bases between. CDR3 nucleotide sequence: TGCGCCAGCAGCTTGACAGGGAATAAGAATGAGCAGTTCTTC. Protein sequence: CASSLTGNKNEQFF.

The rearrangement links TRBV29-1 to TRBJ1-1, with a possible D match to TRBD1 (6 bases). Germline values: CDR1 SQVTM, CDR2 ANQGSEA. Trimming shortened V by 2 bases and J by 4 bases, and 14 bases separated the two germline ends. The CDR3 is made up of 14 amino acids. CDR3 sequence (DNA): TGCAGCGTTGAATCGGGGGGGCTTGGCACTGAAGCTTTCTTT. This encodes CSVESGGLGTEAFF.

The chain recombines TRBV29-1 with TRBJ2-7, with D maybe TRBD2 (6 bases). The CDR3 covers 17 residues. The germline CDR1 and CDR2 sequences are SQVTM and ANQGSEA. Trimming took off 0 bases at V and 6 bases at J, with 24 bases between the two ends. CDR3 loop: CSVEDPASKGGVGEQYF. Written as DNA, the CDR3 is TGCAGCGTTGAAGATCCGGCTTCGAAGGGAGGAGTGGGCGAGCAGTACTTC.

The CDR3 sequence: CASSLARDSHGYTF. As DNA, the CDR3 is TGTGCCAGCAGCTTAGCGCGGGACAGCCATGGCTACACCTTC. The chain has TRBV7-2 and TRBJ1-2, with 7 bases lining up with TRBD1. The CDR3 contains 14 residues. Germline V gene data show CDR1 as SGHTA and CDR2 as FQGNSA. V trimming: 0 bases; J trimming: 6 bases; junction bases outside the gene matches: 4. Full variable domain (outside the CDR3, taken from reference TRBV7-2 and TRBJ1-2): GAGVSQSPSNKVTEKGKDVELRCDPISGHTALYWYRQSLGQGLEFLIYFQGNSAPDKSGLPSDRFSAERTGGSVSTLTIQRTQQEDSAVYLCASSLARDSHGYTFGSGTRLTVV.

The genes are TRBV11-2 and TRBJ1-1; a weak D match, TRBD1 (5 bases). The CDR3 runs 14 residues. Germline CDR1 reads SGHAT; CDR2 reads FQNNGV. V was cut by 5 bases and J by 0 bases, with 10 bases left in between. CDR3 in amino acids: CASSPTQVNTEAFF. CDR3 bases: TGTGCCAGCAGCCCTACACAGGTGAACACTGAAGCTTTCTTT.